The 6 T cell receptor beta chains listed next were all sequenced from one sample in a study of identical twins. TCRdb re-analysed the 5' RACE reads in MiXCR, keeping a single row per CDR3 protein. The sample has hundreds of thousands of distinct CDR3 sequences, about 20% seen once; the top ten hold 10% to 15%. Another study also made use of these data, one on T cells expressing NK-cell markers.

The sample taken for sequencing was PBMCs. The origin of the receptors is a young woman in good health.

This clonotype turned up a few times. The V call is TRBV6-5, the J call TRBJ2-5; D is perhaps TRBD2 (5 bases). This CDR3 region has 12 residues. Germline CDR1 reads MNHEY; CDR2 reads SVGAGI. The V end was cut by 6 bases, the J end by 13 bases, with 18 bases between. The CDR3 reads CASSRLSGAPYF. CDR3 DNA sequence: TGTGCCAGCAGCCGACTATCAGGTGCCCCGTACTTC.

This clonotype was observed a few times. The V gene is TRBV9, the J gene TRBJ2-5, with 8 bases lining up with TRBD2. Per the germline V gene, CDR1 is SGDLS and CDR2 is YYNGEE. Trimming removed 2 bases from V and 0 bases from J; junction bases left unmatched: 6. The CDR3 totals 16 residues. The CDR3 protein is CASSVERGLYQETQYF. The CDR3 bases are TGTGCCAGCAGCGTTGAGCGGGGGTTGTACCAAGAGACCCAGTACTTC.

This clonotype was seen a few times. The chain recombines TRBV4-3 with TRBJ2-1; TRBD1 matches 7 bases. The V segment lost 4 bases and the J segment 7 bases; nucleotides outside the gene matches: 7. The CDR3 totals 14 residues. Germline values: CDR1 LGHNA, CDR2 YSLEER. DNA for the CDR3: TGCGCCAGCAGCCTGATGCAGGGGGAGAATGAGCAGTTCTTC. The encoded protein is CASSLMQGENEQFF.

The rearrangement links TRBV12-3 or TRBV12-4 to TRBJ2-1; tentative D call: TRBD2 (5 bases). Trimming shortened V by 5 bases and J by 7 bases, and 12 bases separated the two germline ends. There are 13 residues in the CDR3. CDR3 region: CASSPRTPNEQFF. The CDR3, as DNA: TGTGCCAGCAGTCCCCGGACTCCTAATGAGCAGTTCTTC.

There are a few counts of this clonotype. The chain is built from TRBV30 and TRBJ2-4; TRBD2 might be the D (6 bases). The CDR3 consists of 11 residues. Per the germline V gene, CDR1 is GTSNPN and CDR2 is SVGIG (reference sequence). Trimming removed 0 bases at V and 10 bases at J, with 7 bases between. CDR3 in amino acids: CAWSVRGIQYF. CDR3 in DNA: TGTGCCTGGAGTGTCCGGGGGATTCAGTACTTC.

The V and J genes are TRBV12-3 or TRBV12-4 and TRBJ2-2, with TRBD2 matching 10 bases. The junction had 6 bases not matched to a gene; V was cut back by 5 bases and J by 6 bases. The CDR3 contains 15 residues. The CDR3 nucleotides read TGTGCCAGCAGTCCTACTAGCGGGATTGCCGGGGAGCTGTTTTTT. Its protein product is CASSPTSGIAGELFF.